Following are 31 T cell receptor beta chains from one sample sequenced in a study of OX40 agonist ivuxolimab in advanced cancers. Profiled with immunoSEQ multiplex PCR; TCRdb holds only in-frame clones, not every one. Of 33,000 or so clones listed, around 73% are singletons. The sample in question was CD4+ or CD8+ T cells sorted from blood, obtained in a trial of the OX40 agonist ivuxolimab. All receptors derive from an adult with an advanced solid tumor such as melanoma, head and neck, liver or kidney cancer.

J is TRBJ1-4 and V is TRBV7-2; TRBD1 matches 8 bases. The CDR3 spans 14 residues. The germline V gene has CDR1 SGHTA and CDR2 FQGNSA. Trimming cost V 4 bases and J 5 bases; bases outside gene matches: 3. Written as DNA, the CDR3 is TGTGCCAGCAGCTCCGGGACAGGCAATGAAAAACTGTTTTTT. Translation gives CASSSGTGNEKLFF.

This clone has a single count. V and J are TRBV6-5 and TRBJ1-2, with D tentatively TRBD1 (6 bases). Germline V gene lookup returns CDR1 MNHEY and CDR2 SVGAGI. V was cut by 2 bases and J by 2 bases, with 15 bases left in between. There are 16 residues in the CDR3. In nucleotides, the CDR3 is TGTGCCAGCAGTTACCAGGGGTCGACAGGCAACTATGGCTACACCTTC. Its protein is CASSYQGSTGNYGYTF.

CDR3 sequence: CATSRVITSGANVLTF. In nucleotides, the CDR3 is TGTGCCACCAGCAGAGTAATCACCTCTGGGGCCAACGTCCTGACTTTC. The chain recombines TRBV15 with TRBJ2-6; D gene unclear. Germline-derived CDR1 and CDR2 are LNHNV and YYDKDF (reference sequence). There are 16 residues in the CDR3. Trimming took off 1 base at V and 0 bases at J, with 7 bases between the two ends.

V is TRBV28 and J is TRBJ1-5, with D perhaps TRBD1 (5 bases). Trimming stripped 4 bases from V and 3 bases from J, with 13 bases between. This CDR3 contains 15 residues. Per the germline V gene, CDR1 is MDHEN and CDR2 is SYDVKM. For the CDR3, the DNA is TGTGCCAGCAGTTCCCCGACAGTTTTCAATCAGCCCCAGCATTTT. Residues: CASSSPTVFNQPQHF.

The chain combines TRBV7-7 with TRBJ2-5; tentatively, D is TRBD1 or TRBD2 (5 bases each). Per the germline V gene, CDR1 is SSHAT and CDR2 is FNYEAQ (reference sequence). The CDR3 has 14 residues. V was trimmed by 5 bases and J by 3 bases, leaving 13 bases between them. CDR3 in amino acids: CASSPTGGKETQYF. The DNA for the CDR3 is TGTGCCAGCAGCCCTACAGGAGGTAAAGAGACCCAGTACTTC.

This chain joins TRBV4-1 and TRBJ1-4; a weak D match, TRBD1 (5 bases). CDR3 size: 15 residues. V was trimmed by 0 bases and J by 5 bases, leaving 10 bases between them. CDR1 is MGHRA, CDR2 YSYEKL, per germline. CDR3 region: CASSQERDRNEKLFF. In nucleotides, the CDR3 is TGCGCCAGCAGCCAAGAGAGGGACCGGAATGAAAAACTGTTTTTT.

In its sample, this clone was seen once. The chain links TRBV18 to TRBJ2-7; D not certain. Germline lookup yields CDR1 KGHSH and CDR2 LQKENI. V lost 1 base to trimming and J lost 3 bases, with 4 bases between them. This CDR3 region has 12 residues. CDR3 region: CASSPQNYEQYF. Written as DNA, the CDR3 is TGTGCCAGCTCACCACAAAACTACGAGCAGTACTTC.

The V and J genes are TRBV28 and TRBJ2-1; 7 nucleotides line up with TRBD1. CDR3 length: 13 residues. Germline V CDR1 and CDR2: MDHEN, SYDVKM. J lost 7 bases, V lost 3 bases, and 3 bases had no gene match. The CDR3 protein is CASSLTGRNEQFF. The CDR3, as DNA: TGTGCCAGCAGTTTGACAGGGCGGAATGAGCAGTTCTTC.

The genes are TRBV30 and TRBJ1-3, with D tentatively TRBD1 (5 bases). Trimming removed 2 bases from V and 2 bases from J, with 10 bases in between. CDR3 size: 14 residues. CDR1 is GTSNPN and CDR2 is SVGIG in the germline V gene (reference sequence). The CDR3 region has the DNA TGTGCCTGGAGTCAGGGAAGCGCTGGAAACACCATATATTTT. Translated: CAWSQGSAGNTIYF.

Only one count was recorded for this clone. The CDR3 region is CASSSSDTQYF. DNA for the CDR3: TGTGCCAGCAGCTCCTCAGATACGCAGTATTTT. The rearrangement joins TRBV11-2 to TRBJ2-3; D gene unclear. The CDR3 is 11 residues long. Germline V gives CDR1 SGHAT, CDR2 FQNNGV. Trimming left V 4 bases short and J 4 bases short, with 3 bases between.

The CDR3, as DNA: TGTGCCAGCAGCTTAAACTCTGGCGATACGCAGTATTTT. It specifies CASSLNSGDTQYF. The V gene is TRBV7-3, the J gene TRBJ2-3; no clear D gene. This CDR3 has 13 amino acids. Per the germline V gene, CDR1 is SGHTA and CDR2 is FQGTGA. Between the trimmed V and J ends, which lost 1 base and 6 bases, there was a span of 8 bases.

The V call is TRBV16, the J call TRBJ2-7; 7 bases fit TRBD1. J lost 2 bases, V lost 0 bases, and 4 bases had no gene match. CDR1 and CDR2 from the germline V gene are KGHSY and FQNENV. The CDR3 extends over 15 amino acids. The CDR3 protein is CASSQSAGGTYEQYF. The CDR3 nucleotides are TGTGCCAGCAGCCAATCGGCAGGGGGAACCTACGAGCAGTACTTC.

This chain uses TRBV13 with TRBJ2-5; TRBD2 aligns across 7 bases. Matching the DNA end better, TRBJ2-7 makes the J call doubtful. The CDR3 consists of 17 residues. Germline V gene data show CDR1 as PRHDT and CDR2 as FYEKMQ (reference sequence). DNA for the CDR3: TGTGCCAGCAGCTTAAGTTGGGGTAGCGGGTATGCGCCCGAGCAGTACTTC. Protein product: CASSLSWGSGYAPEQYF.

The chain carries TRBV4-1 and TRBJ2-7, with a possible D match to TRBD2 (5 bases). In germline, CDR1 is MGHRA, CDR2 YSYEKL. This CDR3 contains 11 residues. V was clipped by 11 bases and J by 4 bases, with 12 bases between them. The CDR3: CAAGSFYEQYF. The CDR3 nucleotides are TGCGCCGCGGGCAGCTTTTACGAGCAGTACTTC.

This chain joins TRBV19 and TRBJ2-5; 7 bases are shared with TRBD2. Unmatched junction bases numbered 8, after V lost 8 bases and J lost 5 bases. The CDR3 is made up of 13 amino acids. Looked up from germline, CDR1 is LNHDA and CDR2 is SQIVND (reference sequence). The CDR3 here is CASGAGVVETQYF. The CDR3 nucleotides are TGTGCCAGTGGGGCGGGAGTGGTTGAGACCCAGTACTTC.

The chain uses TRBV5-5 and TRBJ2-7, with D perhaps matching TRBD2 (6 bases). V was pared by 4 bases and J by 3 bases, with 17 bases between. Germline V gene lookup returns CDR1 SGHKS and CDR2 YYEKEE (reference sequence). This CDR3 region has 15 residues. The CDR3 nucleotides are TGTGCCAGCAGCCGGACCCCTCCGGGGGACTACGAGCAGTACTTC. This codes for CASSRTPPGDYEQYF.

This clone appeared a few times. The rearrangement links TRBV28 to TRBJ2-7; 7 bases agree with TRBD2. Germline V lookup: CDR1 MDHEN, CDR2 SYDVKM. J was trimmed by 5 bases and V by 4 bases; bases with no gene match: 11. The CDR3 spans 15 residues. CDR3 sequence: CASSSLSGGQDEQYF. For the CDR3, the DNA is TGTGCCAGCAGTTCCCTGTCGGGGGGTCAGGACGAGCAGTACTTC.

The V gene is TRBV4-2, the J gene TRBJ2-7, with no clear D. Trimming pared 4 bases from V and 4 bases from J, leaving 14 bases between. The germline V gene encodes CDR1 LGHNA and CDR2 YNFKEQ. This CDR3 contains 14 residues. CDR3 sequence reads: CASSPQTLDYEQYF. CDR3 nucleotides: TGTGCCAGCAGCCCCCAAACTTTAGATTACGAGCAGTACTTC.

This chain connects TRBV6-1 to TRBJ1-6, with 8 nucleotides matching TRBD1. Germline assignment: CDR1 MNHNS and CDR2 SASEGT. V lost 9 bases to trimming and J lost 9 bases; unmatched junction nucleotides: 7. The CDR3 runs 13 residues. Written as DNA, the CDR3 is TGTGCCAGAGCGGACAGGGAAAGTTCACCCCTCCACTTT. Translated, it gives CARADRESSPLHF.

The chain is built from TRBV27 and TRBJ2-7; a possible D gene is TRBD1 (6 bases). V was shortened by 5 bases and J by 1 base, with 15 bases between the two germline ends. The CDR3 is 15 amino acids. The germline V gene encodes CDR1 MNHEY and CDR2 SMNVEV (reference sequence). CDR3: CASSPQQGLSYEQYF. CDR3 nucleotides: TGTGCCAGCAGTCCACAACAGGGTTTGTCCTACGAGCAGTACTTC.

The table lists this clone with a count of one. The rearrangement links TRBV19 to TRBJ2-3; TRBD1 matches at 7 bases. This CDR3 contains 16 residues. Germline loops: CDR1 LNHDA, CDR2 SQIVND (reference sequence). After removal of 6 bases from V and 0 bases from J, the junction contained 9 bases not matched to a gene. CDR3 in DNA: TGTGCCAGTAGCTCACAGGGGACCCATAGCACAGATACGCAGTATTTT. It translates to CASSSQGTHSTDTQYF.

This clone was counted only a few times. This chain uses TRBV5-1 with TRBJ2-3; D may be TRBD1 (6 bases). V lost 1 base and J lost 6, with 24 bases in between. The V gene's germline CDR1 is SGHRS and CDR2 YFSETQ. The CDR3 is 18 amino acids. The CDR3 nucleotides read TGCGCCAGCAGCTTGAGTGTGCGGTCCGGGACATGGAAGGATACGCAGTATTTT. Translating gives CASSLSVRSGTWKDTQYF. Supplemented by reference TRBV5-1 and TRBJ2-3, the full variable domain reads KAGVTQTPRYLIKTRGQQVTLSCSPISGHRSVSWYQQTPGQGLQFLFEYFSETQRNKGNFPGRFSGRQFSNSRSEMNVSTLELGDSALYLCASSLSVRSGTWKDTQYFGPGTRLTVL.

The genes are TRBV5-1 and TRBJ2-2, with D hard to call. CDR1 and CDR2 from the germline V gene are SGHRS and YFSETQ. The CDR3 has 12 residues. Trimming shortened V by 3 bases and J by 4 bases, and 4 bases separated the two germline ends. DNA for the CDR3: TGCGCCAGCAGCTACAGCACCGGGGAGCTGTTTTTT. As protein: CASSYSTGELFF.

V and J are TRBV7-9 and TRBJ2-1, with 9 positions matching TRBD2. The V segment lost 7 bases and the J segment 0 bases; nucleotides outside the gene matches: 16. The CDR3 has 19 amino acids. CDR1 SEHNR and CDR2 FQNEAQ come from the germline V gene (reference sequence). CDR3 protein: CASTQGQRLAGSSYNEQFF. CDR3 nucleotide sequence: TGTGCCAGCACCCAGGGACAGCGCCTAGCGGGGAGCTCCTACAATGAGCAGTTCTTC.

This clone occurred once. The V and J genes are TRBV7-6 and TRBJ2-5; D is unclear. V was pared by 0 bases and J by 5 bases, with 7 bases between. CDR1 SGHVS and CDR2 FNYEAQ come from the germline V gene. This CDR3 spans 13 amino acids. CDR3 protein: CASSLARGETQYF. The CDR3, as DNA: TGTGCCAGCAGCTTAGCCCGTGGGGAGACCCAGTACTTC.

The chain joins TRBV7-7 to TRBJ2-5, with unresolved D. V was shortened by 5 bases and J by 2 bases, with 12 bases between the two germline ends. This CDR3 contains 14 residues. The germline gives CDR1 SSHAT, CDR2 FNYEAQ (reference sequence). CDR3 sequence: CASSQARLQETQYF. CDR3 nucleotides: TGTGCCAGCAGCCAAGCCAGGCTACAAGAGACCCAGTACTTC.

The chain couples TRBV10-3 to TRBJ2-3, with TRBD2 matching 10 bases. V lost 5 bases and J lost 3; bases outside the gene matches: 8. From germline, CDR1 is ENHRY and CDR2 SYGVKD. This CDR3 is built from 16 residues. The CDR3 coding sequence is TGTGCCATCAGTAGGGGTGCTAGCGGGAGTACAGATACGCAGTATTTT. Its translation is CAISRGASGSTDTQYF.

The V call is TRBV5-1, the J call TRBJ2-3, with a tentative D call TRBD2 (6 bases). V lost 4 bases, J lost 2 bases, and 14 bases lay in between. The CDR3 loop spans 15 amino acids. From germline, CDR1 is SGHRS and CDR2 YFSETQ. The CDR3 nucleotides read TGCGCCAGCAGCCTCCGAACGGACTACACAGATACGCAGTATTTT. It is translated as CASSLRTDYTDTQYF. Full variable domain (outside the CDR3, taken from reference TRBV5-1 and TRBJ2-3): KAGVTQTPRYLIKTRGQQVTLSCSPISGHRSVSWYQQTPGQGLQFLFEYFSETQRNKGNFPGRFSGRQFSNSRSEMNVSTLELGDSALYLCASSLRTDYTDTQYFGPGTRLTVL.

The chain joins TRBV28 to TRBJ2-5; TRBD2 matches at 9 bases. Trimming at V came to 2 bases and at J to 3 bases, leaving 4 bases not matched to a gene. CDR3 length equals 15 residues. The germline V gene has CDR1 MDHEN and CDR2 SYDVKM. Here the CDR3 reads CASSLKAGGKETQYF. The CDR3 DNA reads TGTGCCAGCAGTTTAAAGGCGGGGGGGAAAGAGACCCAGTACTTC.

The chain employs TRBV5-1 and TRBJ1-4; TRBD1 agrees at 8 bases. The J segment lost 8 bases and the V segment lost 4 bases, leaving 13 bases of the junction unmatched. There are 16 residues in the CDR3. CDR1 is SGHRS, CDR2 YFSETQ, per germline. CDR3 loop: CASSQTSDRGEEKLFF. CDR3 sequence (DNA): TGCGCCAGCAGCCAGACATCCGACAGGGGTGAGGAAAAACTGTTTTTT.

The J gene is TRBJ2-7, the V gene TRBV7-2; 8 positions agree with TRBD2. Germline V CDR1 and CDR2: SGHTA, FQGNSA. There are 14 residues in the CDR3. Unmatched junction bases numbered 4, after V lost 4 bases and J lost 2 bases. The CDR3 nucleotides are TGTGCCAGCAGCTCGGGACTAGGACCCTACGAGCAGTACTTC. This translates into CASSSGLGPYEQYF.